A single sample is the source of the 22 T cell receptor beta chains below, sequenced in a study of blood T cells in healthy people across ages. The authors ran a second PCR of 7 to 11 cycles using a sample-barcoded 5' primer and a J-beta primer mix. TCRdb re-analysed the 5' RACE reads in MiXCR, keeping a single row per CDR3 protein. The data contain approximately 800,000 distinct CDR3 sequences, approximately 53% of them singletons. Material: blood. The receptors originated from a man at least 80 years old in good health.

This chain links TRBV7-6 with TRBJ2-1; the D call may be TRBD1 or TRBD2 (6 bases each). The CDR3 length is 14 residues. Germline CDR1 is SGHVS and CDR2 is FNYEAQ. V was cut by 3 bases and J by 6 bases, with 12 bases left in between. The CDR3 DNA reads as TGTGCCAGCAGCTTTTCCAGGGGAGGCAATGAGCAGTTCTTC. Amino acids: CASSFSRGGNEQFF.

Only a few counts were recorded for this clonotype. The genes are TRBV20-1 and TRBJ1-5; D is unclear. Trimming removed 7 bases from V and 1 base from J, with 17 bases in between. The CDR3 contains 15 residues. Germline V gives CDR1 DFQATT, CDR2 SNEGSKA (reference sequence). The CDR3 is CSVGSGSASNQPQHF. CDR3 DNA sequence: TGCAGTGTTGGGAGTGGGTCGGCGAGCAATCAGCCCCAGCATTTT.

The chain recombines TRBV27 with TRBJ1-4; TRBD1 is a possible D gene (6 bases). The germline V gene has CDR1 MNHEY and CDR2 SMNVEV (reference sequence). V lost 2 bases and J lost 4, with 11 bases in between. CDR3 length: 15 amino acids. This CDR3 reads CASSLIGGNNEKLFF. The CDR3 DNA reads as TGTGCCAGCAGTTTAATTGGGGGCAATAATGAAAAACTGTTTTTT.

This clonotype occurred once. Since a much larger clone is just one base distant, this may be a read error. The V and J genes are TRBV7-2 and TRBJ2-5, with TRBD2 matching over 11 bases. Germline assignment: CDR1 SGHTA and CDR2 FQGNSA. Trimming removed 8 bases from V and 11 bases from J; junction bases left unmatched: 13. This CDR3 comprises 14 residues. The CDR3 reads CASGLAGGPTEQYF. The CDR3, as DNA: TGTGCCAGCGGTTTAGCGGGAGGGCCGACTGAGCAGTACTTC.

The sample holds many counts of this clonotype. The rearrangement uses TRBV14 and TRBJ2-7; TRBD1 aligns across 9 bases. Germline lookup yields CDR1 SGHDN and CDR2 FVKESK. V shed 5 bases, J shed 5 bases, and the junction held 10 bases outside the gene matches. The CDR3 has 15 amino acids. In nucleotides, the CDR3 is TGTGCCAGCAGCTTTACAGGGGGCGCGAGCAACGAGCAGTACTTC. This gives the protein CASSFTGGASNEQYF. The full variable domain, in which reference TRBV14 and TRBJ2-7 provide the parts outside the CDR3, is EAGVTQFPSHSVIEKGQTVTLRCDPISGHDNLYWYRRVMGKEIKFLLHFVKESKQDESGMPNNRFLAERTGGTYSTLKVQPAELEDSGVYFCASSFTGGASNEQYFGPGTRLTVT.

CDR3 DNA sequence: TGTGCCAGCAGCCAGAACAGGGATTCACCCCTCCACTTT. It translates to CASSQNRDSPLHF. This chain uses TRBV3-1 with TRBJ1-6; D possibly corresponds to TRBD1 (6 bases). Trimming took off 3 bases at V and 8 bases at J, with 8 bases between the two ends. The CDR3 extends over 13 amino acids. Germline CDR1 reads LGHDT; CDR2 reads YNNKEL (reference sequence).

The chain has TRBV20-1 and TRBJ2-7, with TRBD1 identical over 9 bases. Trimming at V came to 3 bases and at J to 2 bases, leaving 5 bases not matched to a gene. The germline V gene has CDR1 DFQATT and CDR2 SNEGSKA (reference sequence). This CDR3 is built from 14 residues. CDR3 in DNA: TGCAGTGCTAGTCCGAGGACAGGGGCCTACGAGCAGTACTTC. Amino acid sequence: CSASPRTGAYEQYF.

V and J are TRBV10-2 and TRBJ2-1, with 7 positions matching TRBD2. The CDR3 runs to 16 residues. V lost 6 bases, J lost 8 bases, and 16 bases stayed unmatched. The germline gives CDR1 WSHSY, CDR2 SAAADI. The CDR3 sequence is CASSSGLVGHLDEQFF. Here the CDR3 DNA reads TGCGCCAGCAGCAGCGGACTAGTTGGTCATTTGGATGAGCAGTTCTTC.

On this clonotype: This may be a read error: a much more frequent sequence differs by one nucleotide. The J gene is TRBJ1-1, the V gene TRBV12-3 or TRBV12-4; possible D gene TRBD1, 5 bases. Trimming removed 3 bases from V and 10 bases from J, with 15 bases in between. This CDR3 has 13 residues. CDR3 sequence (DNA): TGTGCCAGCAGTTTGCTTATGTCCGGGGGAGCTTTCTTT. It codes for CASSLLMSGGAFF.

This clonotype was observed once. The CDR3 sequence: CATSRDRRGGNHEQYF. DNA for the CDR3: TGTGCCACCAGCAGAGATCGGAGGGGCGGCAACCACGAGCAGTACTTC. The chain links TRBV15 to TRBJ2-7, with D possibly matching TRBD2 (6 bases). Germline CDR1 is LNHNV and CDR2 is YYDKDF (reference sequence). V was pared by 0 bases and J by 5 bases, with 17 bases between. This CDR3 is built from 16 residues.

This clonotype has a handful of counts. This chain links TRBV7-2 with TRBJ2-1; D is uncertain. This CDR3 contains 11 residues. V was shortened by 6 bases and J by 13 bases, with 13 bases between the two germline ends. CDR1 and CDR2 (germline): SGHTA, FQGNSA. This CDR3 is CASRHDTNQFF. CDR3 nucleotides: TGTGCCAGCAGGCATGACACTAATCAGTTCTTC.

The chain recombines TRBV10-3 with TRBJ2-6; 7 nucleotides match TRBD1. In germline, CDR1 is ENHRY, CDR2 SYGVKD. Germline trimming cut 4 bases from V and 0 bases from J; bases unmatched to any gene: 9. The CDR3 loop spans 18 amino acids. CDR3 amino acids: CAISAPGQRISGANVLTF. CDR3 bases: TGTGCCATCAGTGCTCCGGGACAGCGGATCTCTGGGGCCAACGTCCTGACTTTC.

The rearrangement links TRBV29-1 to TRBJ2-1; D perhaps matches TRBD1 (6 bases). The DNA end is more similar to TRBJ2-7, so the J call may be wrong. The germline V gene has CDR1 SQVTM and CDR2 ANQGSEA. The CDR3 runs to 12 residues. CDR3 coding DNA: TGCAGCGTTGAAGTGGGGGCGAATGAGCAGTACTTC. This sequence encodes CSVEVGANEQYF.

The chain has TRBV20-1 and TRBJ2-1; unclear D gene. Per the germline V gene, CDR1 is DFQATT and CDR2 is SNEGSKA (reference sequence). V was shortened by 5 bases and J by 8 bases, with 16 bases between the two germline ends. This CDR3 is 13 amino acids long. As DNA, the CDR3 is TGCAGTGCTTGCGGCCCGCATGGCGATGAGCAGTTCTTC. Translated: CSACGPHGDEQFF.

The chain uses TRBV9 and TRBJ2-7; 8 nucleotides line up with TRBD1. This CDR3 region has 15 residues. The germline V gene has CDR1 SGDLS and CDR2 YYNGEE. V dropped 3 bases and J dropped 0; count of bases not matched to a gene: 5. DNA for the CDR3: TGTGCCAGCAGCGCCCGGACAGGGTTCTCCTACGAGCAGTACTTC. Translating it yields CASSARTGFSYEQYF.

This chain uses TRBV29-1 with TRBJ1-3; TRBD1 aligns across 11 bases. V was pared by 7 bases and J by 4 bases, with 9 bases of the junction left unmatched. This CDR3 contains 15 residues. CDR1 and CDR2 from the germline V gene are SQVTM and ANQGSEA. This CDR3 is CSAAGDRGIGNTIYF. The CDR3 bases are TGCAGCGCCGCAGGGGACAGGGGGATCGGAAACACCATATATTTT.

CDR3 loop: CASSPGARGDQPQHF. CDR3 coding DNA: TGTGCCAGCAGCCCGGGGGCACGGGGCGATCAGCCCCAGCATTTT. The gene calls are TRBV5-5 and TRBJ1-5; tentatively, D is TRBD1 (6 bases). The germline CDR1 and CDR2 sequences are SGHKS and YYEKEE (reference sequence). The CDR3 loop spans 15 amino acids. The germline V and J ends were trimmed by 4 bases and 5 bases, with 16 bases remaining between them.

The V and J genes are TRBV30 and TRBJ1-2, with D possibly matching TRBD1 (5 bases). V lost 5 bases to trimming and J lost 3 bases, with 19 bases between them. The CDR3 runs to 15 residues. Germline V CDR1 and CDR2: GTSNPN, SVGIG (reference sequence). CDR3 amino acids: CAWARTGHPDYGYTF. DNA of the CDR3: TGTGCCTGGGCCCGAACGGGGCACCCAGACTATGGCTACACCTTC.

The CDR3 coding sequence is TGTGCCAGCAGTGGGGGAGGTAGCGGGAGTCTGAAATACAATGAGCAGTTCTTC. Its protein product is CASSGGGSGSLKYNEQFF. The V gene is TRBV2, the J gene TRBJ2-1, with 9 positions matching TRBD2. Unmatched junction bases numbered 14, after V lost 4 bases and J lost 4 bases. CDR3 length equals 18 residues. Germline CDR1 reads SNHLY; CDR2 reads FYNNEI.

V usage is TRBV24-1 and J usage is TRBJ2-3; 7 bases fit TRBD1. V lost 3 bases to trimming and J lost 0 bases; unmatched junction nucleotides: 2. From germline, CDR1 is KGHDR and CDR2 SFDVKD. The CDR3 loop spans 15 amino acids. CDR3 loop: CATSDPGQSTDTQYF. The CDR3 nucleotides read TGTGCCACCAGTGATCCGGGACAGAGCACAGATACGCAGTATTTT.

This clonotype was counted a few times. V is TRBV5-6 and J is TRBJ2-5; 7 nucleotides agree with TRBD2. The trim removed 4 bases at V and 2 bases at J, leaving 11 bases unmatched. The CDR3 has 16 residues. Germline V gene sequence: CDR1 SGHDT, CDR2 YYEEEE. The CDR3 DNA sequence: TGTGCCAGCAGCGGGAGTGGGGGGGGACCACAAGAGACCCAGTACTTC. Its translation: CASSGSGGGPQETQYF.

The chain uses TRBV6-1 and TRBJ2-5; tentatively, D is TRBD1 or TRBD2 (5 bases each). Trimming cost V 6 bases and J 0 bases, with 11 bases left between them. CDR3 size: 14 residues. Looked up from germline, CDR1 is MNHNS and CDR2 is SASEGT. The CDR3 DNA reads TGTGCCAGCAGGAGGGGTTGGTACCAAGAGACCCAGTACTTC. Its translation: CASRRGWYQETQYF.